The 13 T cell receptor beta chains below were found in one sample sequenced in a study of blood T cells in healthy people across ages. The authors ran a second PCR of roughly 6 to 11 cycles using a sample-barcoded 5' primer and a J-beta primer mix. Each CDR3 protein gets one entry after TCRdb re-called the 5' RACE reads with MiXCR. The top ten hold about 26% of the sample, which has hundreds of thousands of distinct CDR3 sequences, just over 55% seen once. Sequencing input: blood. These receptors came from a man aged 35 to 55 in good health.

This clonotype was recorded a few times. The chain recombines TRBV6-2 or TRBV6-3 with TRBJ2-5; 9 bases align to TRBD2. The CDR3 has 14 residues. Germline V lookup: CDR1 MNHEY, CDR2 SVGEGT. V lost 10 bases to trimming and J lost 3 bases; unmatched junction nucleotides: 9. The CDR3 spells CATRGRLAEETQYF. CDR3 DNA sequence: TGTGCCACCCGAGGACGACTAGCGGAAGAGACCCAGTACTTC.

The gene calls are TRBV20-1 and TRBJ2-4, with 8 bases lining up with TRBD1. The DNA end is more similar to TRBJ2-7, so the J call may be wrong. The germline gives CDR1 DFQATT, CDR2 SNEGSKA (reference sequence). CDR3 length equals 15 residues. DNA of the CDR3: TGCAGTTTCACTGGACCGGGACAGGTGATGTACGAGCAGTACTTC. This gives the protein CSFTGPGQVMYEQYF.

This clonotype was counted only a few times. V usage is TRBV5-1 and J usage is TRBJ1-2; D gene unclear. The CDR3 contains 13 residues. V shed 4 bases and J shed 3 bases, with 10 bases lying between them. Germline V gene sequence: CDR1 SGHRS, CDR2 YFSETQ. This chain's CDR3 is CASSPTPDYGYTF. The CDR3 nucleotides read TGCGCCAGCAGCCCGACCCCAGACTATGGCTACACCTTC. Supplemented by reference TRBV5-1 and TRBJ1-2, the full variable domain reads KAGVTQTPRYLIKTRGQQVTLSCSPISGHRSVSWYQQTPGQGLQFLFEYFSETQRNKGNFPGRFSGRQFSNSRSEMNVSTLELGDSALYLCASSPTPDYGYTFGSGTRLTVV.

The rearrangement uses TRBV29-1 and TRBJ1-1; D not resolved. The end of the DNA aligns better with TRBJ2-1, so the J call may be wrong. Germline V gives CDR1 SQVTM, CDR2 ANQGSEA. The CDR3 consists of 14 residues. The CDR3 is CSVDRRAGLKEQFF. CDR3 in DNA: TGCAGCGTTGATAGAAGGGCCGGATTGAAGGAGCAGTTCTTC.

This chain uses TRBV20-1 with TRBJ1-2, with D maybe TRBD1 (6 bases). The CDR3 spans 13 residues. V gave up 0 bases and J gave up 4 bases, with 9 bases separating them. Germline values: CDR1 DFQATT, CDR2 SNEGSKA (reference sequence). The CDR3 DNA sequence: TGCAGTGCTAGAGAGGACAGATCCTATGGCTACACCTTC. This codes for CSAREDRSYGYTF.

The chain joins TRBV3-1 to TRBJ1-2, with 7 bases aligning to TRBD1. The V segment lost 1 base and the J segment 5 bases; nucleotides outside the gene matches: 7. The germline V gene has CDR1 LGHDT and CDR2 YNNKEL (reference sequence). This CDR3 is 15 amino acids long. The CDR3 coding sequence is TGTGCCAGCAGCCAAGGGGACAGCGCCTCGTATGGCTACACCTTC. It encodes CASSQGDSASYGYTF.

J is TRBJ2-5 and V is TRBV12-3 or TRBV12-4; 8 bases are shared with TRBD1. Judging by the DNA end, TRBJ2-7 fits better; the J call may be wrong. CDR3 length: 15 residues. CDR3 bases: TGTGCCAGCAGTCCAGCGACAGGGGACCTCGCCGAGCAGTACTTC. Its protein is CASSPATGDLAEQYF.

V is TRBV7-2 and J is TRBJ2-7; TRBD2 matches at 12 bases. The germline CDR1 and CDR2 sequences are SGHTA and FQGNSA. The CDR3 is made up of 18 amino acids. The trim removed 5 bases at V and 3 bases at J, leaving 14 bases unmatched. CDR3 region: CASSTSSGLAGLHYEQYF. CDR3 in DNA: TGTGCCAGCAGCACAAGCTCCGGACTAGCGGGATTACACTACGAGCAGTACTTC.

CDR3: CASSQGGGRLFFAYGYTF. The CDR3 coding sequence is TGTGCCAGCAGCCAAGGTGGGGGCAGGTTGTTCTTCGCGTATGGCTACACCTTC. The V call is TRBV14, the J call TRBJ1-2, with a weak D call TRBD1 (6 bases). CDR1 SGHDN and CDR2 FVKESK come from the germline V gene. The CDR3 covers 18 residues. Trimming removed 1 base from V and 5 bases from J, with 23 bases in between.

CDR3 nucleotides: TGCAGTGCTACAAGGACTAGCGGGAGGTCCGATACGCAGTATTTT. Protein: CSATRTSGRSDTQYF. The chain carries TRBV20-1 and TRBJ2-3, with 14 bases matching TRBD2. The V gene end was trimmed by 4 bases and the J gene end by 6 bases; junction bases not matched to a gene: 6. CDR1 DFQATT and CDR2 SNEGSKA come from the germline V gene (reference sequence). The CDR3 has 15 residues.

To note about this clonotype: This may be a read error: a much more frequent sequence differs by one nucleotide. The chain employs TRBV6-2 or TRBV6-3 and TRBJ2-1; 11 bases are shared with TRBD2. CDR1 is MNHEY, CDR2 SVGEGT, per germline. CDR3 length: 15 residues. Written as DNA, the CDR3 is TGTGCCAGCACCTTAACTAGCGGGAGTTACAAAGAGCAGTTCTTC. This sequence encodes CASTLTSGSYKEQFF.

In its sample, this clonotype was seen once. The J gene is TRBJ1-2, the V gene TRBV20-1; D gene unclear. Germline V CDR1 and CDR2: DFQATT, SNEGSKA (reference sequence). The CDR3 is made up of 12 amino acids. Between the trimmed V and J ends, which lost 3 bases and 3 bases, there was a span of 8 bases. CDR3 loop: CSASLSDYGYTF. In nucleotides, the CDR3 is TGCAGTGCTAGTCTTTCGGACTATGGCTACACCTTC.

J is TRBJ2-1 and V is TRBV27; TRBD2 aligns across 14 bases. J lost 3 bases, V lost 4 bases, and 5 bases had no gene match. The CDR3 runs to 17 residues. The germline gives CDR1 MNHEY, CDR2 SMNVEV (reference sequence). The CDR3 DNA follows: TGTGCCAGCAGTTCCCCTGGGACTAGCGGGAGCTACAATGAGCAGTTCTTC. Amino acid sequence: CASSSPGTSGSYNEQFF.